The following is a T cell receptor (beta chain) sequence with its context. The method was immunoSEQ multiplex PCR; TCRdb's version includes in-frame clones alone and lacks a portion of them. Of 150,000 to 200,000 clones listed, approximately 92% are singletons. CDR3 size: 15 residues. Trimming stripped 0 bases from V and 1 base from J, with 12 bases between. The germline V gene encodes CDR1 GTSNPN and CDR2 SVGIG (reference sequence). This sample was taken from a study of blood T cell repertoires in COVID-19. Study at large: Sites across the United States, Italy and Spain contributed samples from acute and convalescent COVID-19. PBMCs, B-cell-depleted T cells, or T cells were the source of the cDNA or gDNA that made up the material.

Sequenced sample: peripheral blood. This sequence was found in a man aged 50 or older with acute or convalescent COVID-19. The chain recombines TRBV30 with TRBJ1-1; a weak D match, TRBD1 (5 bases). CDR3 nucleotides: TGTGCCTGGAGTGTATGGGGCAGGCGGAACACTGAAGCTTTCTTT. As protein: CAWSVWGRRNTEAFF.